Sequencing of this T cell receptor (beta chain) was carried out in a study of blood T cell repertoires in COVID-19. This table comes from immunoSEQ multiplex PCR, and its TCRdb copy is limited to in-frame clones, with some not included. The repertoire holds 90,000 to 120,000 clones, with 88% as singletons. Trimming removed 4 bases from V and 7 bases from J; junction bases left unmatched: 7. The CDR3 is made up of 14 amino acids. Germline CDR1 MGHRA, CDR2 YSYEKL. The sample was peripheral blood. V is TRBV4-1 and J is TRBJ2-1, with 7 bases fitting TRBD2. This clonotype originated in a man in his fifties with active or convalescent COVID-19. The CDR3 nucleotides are TGCGCCAGCAGCCTCCCTAGCGGAGGGAATGAGCAGTTCTTC. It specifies CASSLPSGGNEQFF.